What follows are 14 T cell receptor beta chains derived from one specimen sequenced in a study of cytomegalovirus exposure and HLA in healthy donors. The primer mix had 60 Vbeta and 13 Jbeta primers. The repertoire was sequenced with immunoSEQ multiplex PCR; TCRdb's copy has only in-frame clones and lacks some. The table includes some 190,000 clones, roughly 80% detected once. Sample: PBMCs. The receptors stem from a male donor in good health and CMV-seronegative.

The rearrangement uses TRBV14 and TRBJ2-7; 8 bases are a match to TRBD1. After removal of 1 base from V and 6 bases from J, the junction contained 8 bases not matched to a gene. Germline CDR1 SGHDN, CDR2 FVKESK. This CDR3 has 15 residues. The CDR3, as DNA: TGTGCCAGCAGCCAAGCGACAGGGGTTCCCGGCGAGCAGTACTTC. It yields the protein CASSQATGVPGEQYF.

This clone was recorded only once. V is TRBV27 and J is TRBJ2-6; 10 positions match TRBD1. The germline V gene has CDR1 MNHEY and CDR2 SMNVEV (reference sequence). V trimming: 5 bases; J trimming: 0 bases; junction bases outside the gene matches: 10. The CDR3 is 19 amino acids. The DNA of the CDR3 is TGTGCCAGCAGTAGGGAGACAGGGGGCTGGAGCTCTGGGGCCAACGTCCTGACTTTC. It translates to CASSRETGGWSSGANVLTF.

J is TRBJ1-1 and V is TRBV27; maybe TRBD1 (5 bases). The germline V gene encodes CDR1 MNHEY and CDR2 SMNVEV (reference sequence). The CDR3 runs 13 residues. V dropped 3 bases and J dropped 0 bases, with 5 bases sitting between them. Here the CDR3 reads CASSLTVNTEAFF. The CDR3 nucleotides read TGTGCCAGCAGTTTGACAGTGAACACTGAAGCTTTCTTT.

The chain uses TRBV29-1 and TRBJ2-3; TRBD2 agrees at 8 bases. The CDR3 extends over 15 amino acids. V lost 0 bases and J lost 3; bases outside the gene matches: 5. CDR1 is SQVTM, CDR2 ANQGSEA, per germline. The CDR3 region has the DNA TGCAGCGTTGAAGATCGGGGGGGGGTTACAGATACGCAGTATTTT. It encodes CSVEDRGGVTDTQYF.

The chain carries TRBV27 and TRBJ2-1, with 8 bases fitting TRBD2. This CDR3 is 15 amino acids long. Germline V gene lookup returns CDR1 MNHEY and CDR2 SMNVEV (reference sequence). The V and J ends lost 6 bases and 3 bases, in that order; junction bases with no gene match: 7. The CDR3 DNA is TGTGCCAGCAGCCCTAGCGGGCCGATCTACAATGAGCAGTTCTTC. As protein: CASSPSGPIYNEQFF.

The chain carries TRBV27 and TRBJ1-2, with D uncertain. Germline V gene lookup returns CDR1 MNHEY and CDR2 SMNVEV (reference sequence). The CDR3 consists of 15 residues. The V end lost 0 bases, the J end lost 6 bases, and 14 bases lay between the germline ends. The DNA for the CDR3 is TGTGCCAGCAGTTTATCCCCGGGAAGGCCGGATGGCTACACCTTC. This encodes CASSLSPGRPDGYTF.

The chain recombines TRBV7-2 with TRBJ1-2; D not certain. V lost 3 bases and J lost 4, with 9 bases in between. Germline values: CDR1 SGHTA, CDR2 FQGNSA. The CDR3 loop spans 13 amino acids. The CDR3 loop is CASSLAVSYGYTF. The CDR3 region has the DNA TGTGCCAGCAGCTTGGCAGTCAGCTATGGCTACACCTTC. Variable domain in full (rest from reference TRBV7-2 and TRBJ1-2): GAGVSQSPSNKVTEKGKDVELRCDPISGHTALYWYRQSLGQGLEFLIYFQGNSAPDKSGLPSDRFSAERTGGSVSTLTIQRTQQEDSAVYLCASSLAVSYGYTFGSGTRLTVV.

This clone was seen a single time. The rearrangement uses TRBV19 and TRBJ2-5; TRBD2 agrees at 12 bases. CDR1 and CDR2 (germline): LNHDA, SQIVND (reference sequence). J was trimmed by 5 bases and V by 5 bases; bases with no gene match: 9. There are 16 residues in the CDR3. CDR3 coding DNA: TGTGCCAGTAGTTCTCTATGGACTAGCGGGGAGGAGACCCAGTACTTC. Encoded protein: CASSSLWTSGEETQYF.

The rearrangement joins TRBV9 to TRBJ2-5, with D possibly TRBD2 on 5 matching bases. V was pared by 5 bases and J by 4 bases, with 12 bases between. The germline V gene encodes CDR1 SGDLS and CDR2 YYNGEE. The CDR3 extends over 13 amino acids. Written as DNA, the CDR3 is TGTGCCAGCAGTGACGGACTGGGAGAGACCCAGTACTTC. Translated, it gives CASSDGLGETQYF.

This clone was seen just once. The chain's CDR3 is CASSLALIGQGTEAFF. For the CDR3, the DNA is TGTGCCAGCAGCTTAGCCCTTATCGGACAGGGGACTGAAGCTTTCTTT. The genes are TRBV7-9 and TRBJ1-1, with 9 bases that match TRBD1. The CDR3 is 16 amino acids. V dropped 0 bases and J dropped 5; count of bases not matched to a gene: 7. From germline, CDR1 is SEHNR and CDR2 FQNEAQ (reference sequence).

This chain joins TRBV28 and TRBJ2-5, with 7 bases that match TRBD2. The CDR3 is 15 amino acids. Germline CDR1 and CDR2: MDHEN and SYDVKM. Trimming cost V 3 bases and J 2 bases; bases outside gene matches: 6. CDR3 sequence reads: CASSLSAGVQETQYF. In nucleotides, the CDR3 is TGTGCCAGCAGTTTGTCGGCGGGGGTTCAAGAGACCCAGTACTTC.

The chain is built from TRBV10-3 and TRBJ2-5; 10 positions match TRBD1. J was trimmed by 5 bases and V by 8 bases; bases with no gene match: 11. Germline CDR1 and CDR2: ENHRY and SYGVKD. This CDR3 is built from 15 residues. DNA for the CDR3: TGTGCCATCGGGACAGGGGAGAGCGGCGGTGAGACCCAGTACTTC. Encoded protein: CAIGTGESGGETQYF.

This clone was picked up one time. The chain employs TRBV4-3 and TRBJ2-6, with TRBD1 as a possible D gene (5 bases). CDR1 and CDR2 from the germline V gene are LGHNA and YSLEER. V lost 3 bases, J lost 1 base, and 16 bases lay in between. This CDR3 is 18 amino acids long. As DNA, the CDR3 is TGCGCCAGCAGCCACAGACAGATTGACGTTTCTGGGGCCAACGTCCTGACTTTC. This translates into CASSHRQIDVSGANVLTF.

The chain employs TRBV6-5 and TRBJ2-7; TRBD2 agrees at 14 bases. J was trimmed by 7 bases and V by 5 bases; bases with no gene match: 4. Germline V gene lookup returns CDR1 MNHEY and CDR2 SVGAGI. This CDR3 contains 14 residues. The DNA of the CDR3 is TGTGCCAGCAGTCAGGGACTAGCGGGGGTTGAGCAGTACTTC. This gives the protein CASSQGLAGVEQYF.